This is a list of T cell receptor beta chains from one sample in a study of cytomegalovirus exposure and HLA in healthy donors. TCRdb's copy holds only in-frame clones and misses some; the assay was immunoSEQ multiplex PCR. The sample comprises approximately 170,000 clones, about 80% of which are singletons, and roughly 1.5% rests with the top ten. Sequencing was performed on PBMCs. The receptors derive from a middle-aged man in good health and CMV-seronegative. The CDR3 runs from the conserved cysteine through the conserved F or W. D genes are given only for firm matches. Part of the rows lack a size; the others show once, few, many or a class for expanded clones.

CASSASGTSGRSEQFF | TGTGCCAGCAGTGCCTCCGGGACTAGCGGGAGAAGTGAGCAGTTCTTC | TRBJ2-1 | . | TRBV6-4 | TRBD2
CASSLAGVGNQPQHF | TGCGCCAGCAGCTTGGCGGGGGTGGGGAATCAGCCCCAGCATTTT | TRBJ1-5 | . | TRBV5-1 | .
CASSPGTSGDNEQFF | TGTGCCAGCAGCCCTGGGACTAGCGGTGACAATGAGCAGTTCTTC | TRBJ2-1 | . | TRBV27 | TRBD2
CSSSPDRGGGNYGYTF | TGTTCCAGCAGCCCGGACAGGGGTGGGGGAAACTATGGCTACACCTTC | TRBJ1-2 | . | TRBV7-9 | TRBD1
CASNLQDPGNTGELFF | TGCGCCAGCAACTTACAGGACCCCGGGAACACCGGGGAGCTGTTTTTT | TRBJ2-2 | . | TRBV5-1 | .
CASSMGQGANEQFF | TGTGCCAGCAGTATGGGACAGGGGGCCAATGAGCAGTTCTTC | TRBJ2-1 | . | TRBV6-4 | TRBD1
CASSEQGRTEAFF | TGTGCCAGCAGTGAACAGGGGAGGACTGAAGCTTTCTTT | TRBJ1-1 | once | TRBV6-5 | TRBD1
CSSSLLNRDREGNGYTF | TGTTCCAGCAGCTTGCTGAACCGGGACAGGGAAGGAAATGGCTACACCTTC | TRBJ1-2 | . | TRBV7-9 | TRBD1
CASSLGRVEQYF | TGTGCCAGCAGCTTGGGCCGGGTCGAGCAGTACTTC | TRBJ2-7 | . | TRBV5-5 | .
CASSRRQAYGYTF | TGTGCCAGCAGTAGACGGCAGGCCTATGGCTACACCTTC | TRBJ1-2 | . | TRBV28 | .
CATSRDRGSVAYNEQFF | TGTGCCACCAGCAGAGATCGGGGGTCAGTAGCCTACAATGAGCAGTTCTTC | TRBJ2-1 | . | TRBV15 | .
CASSPKPRDMNTEAFF | TGTGCCAGCAGTCCAAAGCCTAGGGACATGAACACTGAAGCTTTCTTT | TRBJ1-1 | . | TRBV2 | .
CASSSPSGTGYNEQFF | TGTGCCAGCAGTTCGCCCTCCGGGACAGGGTATAATGAGCAGTTCTTC | TRBJ2-1 | . | TRBV6-5 | TRBD1
CASSADRAGNTIYF | TGTGCCAGCAGCGCCGACAGGGCTGGAAACACCATATATTTT | TRBJ1-3 | . | TRBV9 | TRBD1
CASRPREGYTEAFF | TGTGCCAGCCGTCCTAGGGAGGGGTACACTGAAGCTTTCTTT | TRBJ1-1 | . | TRBV27 | .
CASSQEQLGTEAFF | TGTGCCAGCAGCCAAGAACAGTTAGGCACTGAAGCTTTCTTT | TRBJ1-1 | few | TRBV4-2 | .
CSVGGSGRAGNTGELFF | TGCAGCGTGGGGGGTAGCGGGAGGGCCGGGAACACCGGGGAGCTGTTTTTT | TRBJ2-2 | . | TRBV29-1 | TRBD2
CASSQKGVRTEAFF | TGCGCCAGCAGCCAAAAGGGGGTTAGGACTGAAGCTTTCTTT | TRBJ1-1 | . | TRBV4-1 | .
CASSVTGNGNTIYF | TGTGCCAGCAGCGTAACAGGGAACGGAAACACCATATATTTT | TRBJ1-3 | . | TRBV2 | .
CATRADRGGETQYF | TGTGCCACCAGGGCGGACAGGGGTGGGGAGACCCAGTACTTC | TRBJ2-5 | . | TRBV15 | TRBD1
CASSQRGDAGGEQYF | TGCGCCAGCAGTCAACGGGGGGACGCGGGCGGCGAGCAGTACTTC | TRBJ2-7 | . | TRBV5-1 | TRBD2
CASSLRDRTGNTIYF | TGCGCCAGCAGCCTACGGGACAGGACCGGAAACACCATATATTTT | TRBJ1-3 | . | TRBV4-1 | TRBD1
CASSQQGNDETQYF | TGCGCCAGCAGTCAACAGGGCAACGACGAGACCCAGTACTTC | TRBJ2-5 | . | TRBV5-1 | .
CASSAGTRGETQYF | TGTGCCAGCAGTGCCGGGACTAGGGGCGAGACCCAGTACTTC | TRBJ2-5 | . | TRBV27 | TRBD2
CASSLGLAGDTQYF | TGTGCCAGCAGCTTAGGTCTAGCGGGGGATACGCAGTATTTT | TRBJ2-3 | . | TRBV7-9 | TRBD2
CASSLVVTGNEKLFF | TGCGCCAGCAGCCTTGTCGTGACGGGTAATGAAAAACTGTTTTTT | TRBJ1-4 | . | TRBV4-1 | .
CASSLVSGGGQPQHF | TGCGCCAGCAGCTTGGTATCAGGGGGAGGTCAGCCCCAGCATTTT | TRBJ1-5 | . | TRBV5-1 | TRBD1
CASSGTGGEETQYF | TGCGCCAGCTCTGGGACAGGGGGCGAAGAGACCCAGTACTTC | TRBJ2-5 | . | TRBV5-1 | TRBD1
CASSPLREQYF | TGTGCCAGCAGTCCCCTCAGAGAGCAGTACTTC | TRBJ2-7 | . | TRBV28 | .
CASTNSQSGSGNTIYF | TGTGCCAGCACCAACTCACAGTCTGGCTCTGGAAACACCATATATTTT | TRBJ1-3 | . | TRBV6-6 | .
CASSISGRASNTGELFF | TGTGCCAGTAGTATTAGCGGGAGGGCCTCGAACACCGGGGAGCTGTTTTTT | TRBJ2-2 | . | TRBV19 | TRBD2
CASGTGDYGYTF | TGTGCCAGCGGGACAGGGGATTATGGCTACACCTTC | TRBJ1-2 | once | TRBV7-3 | TRBD1
CASTGQGAFIGELFF | TGTGCCAGTACCGGACAGGGGGCGTTTATCGGGGAGCTGTTTTTT | TRBJ2-2 | . | TRBV19 | TRBD1
CASSHPTEREGTDTQYF | TGTGCCAGCAGCCATCCCACGGAGCGGGAGGGCACAGATACGCAGTATTTT | TRBJ2-3 | . | TRBV7-3 | TRBD2
CASSSILAGRYEQYF | TGTGCCAGCAGTTCTATACTAGCGGGGAGATACGAGCAGTACTTC | TRBJ2-7 | . | TRBV27 | TRBD2
CASSPQEREDEQFF | TGCGCCAGCAGCCCCCAGGAGCGGGAGGATGAGCAGTTCTTC | TRBJ2-1 | . | TRBV5-1 | TRBD2
CASTVTGGTYTEAFF | TGTGCCAGCACCGTAACAGGGGGCACGTACACTGAAGCTTTCTTT | TRBJ1-1 | . | TRBV11-1 | TRBD1
CASSFGLAGVRAKNIQYF | TGTGCCAGCAGTTTCGGACTAGCGGGAGTTAGGGCCAAAAACATTCAGTACTTC | TRBJ2-4 | . | TRBV28 | TRBD2
CASSLAGQGTDTQYF | TGCGCCAGCAGCTTAGCCGGACAGGGGACAGATACGCAGTATTTT | TRBJ2-3 | . | TRBV5-1 | TRBD1
CASRPGVRIYEQYF | TGTGCCAGCCGGCCAGGGGTTAGGATCTACGAGCAGTACTTC | TRBJ2-7 | few | TRBV27 | .
CASRTGFLSYNEQFF | TGTGCCAGCAGAACCGGGTTCCTCTCCTACAATGAGCAGTTCTTC | TRBJ2-1 | . | TRBV6-5 | .
CASSRRGPTEAFF | TGTGCCAGCAGCCGCAGGGGACCCACTGAAGCTTTCTTT | TRBJ1-1 | . | TRBV6-1 | .
CASSLGTGSETQYF | TGTGCCAGCAGTTTGGGGACAGGGAGTGAGACCCAGTACTTC | TRBJ2-5 | . | TRBV28 | TRBD1
CASRGQGFDNEQFF | TGTGCCAGCAGGGGACAGGGTTTTGATAATGAGCAGTTCTTC | TRBJ2-1 | few | TRBV2 | TRBD1
CASSPTTVQDYGYTF | TGTGCCAGCTCACCTACGACAGTACAAGACTATGGCTACACCTTC | TRBJ1-2 | . | TRBV18 | .
CASKRDLGQFF | TGTGCCAGCAAGAGGGACTTGGGGCAGTTCTTC | TRBJ2-1 | . | TRBV28 | .
CASSAGTANTGELFF | TGTGCCAGCAGCGCCGGGACAGCGAACACCGGGGAGCTGTTTTTT | TRBJ2-2 | . | TRBV9 | TRBD1
CATSTDSAGDERFF | TGTGCCACCTCTACGGACAGCGCGGGGGATGAGCGGTTCTTC | TRBJ2-1 | . | TRBV9 | .
CSSSLSRLNTEAFF | TGTTCCAGCAGCTTAAGCCGGTTGAACACTGAAGCTTTCTTT | TRBJ1-1 | . | TRBV7-9 | .
CASSPGSEGSYEQYF | TGTGCCAGCAGCCCCGGATCGGAGGGCTCCTACGAGCAGTACTTC | TRBJ2-7 | . | TRBV28 | .
CASSHSSGRIYNEQFF | TGTGCCAGCAGTCACTCTAGCGGGAGGATATACAATGAGCAGTTCTTC | TRBJ2-1 | few | TRBV6-5 | TRBD2
CASSSPLGASYEQYF | TGTGCCAGCAGTTCTCCTCTAGGGGCCTCCTACGAGCAGTACTTC | TRBJ2-7 | . | TRBV28 | .
CASSPWGGDEQFF | TGTGCCAGCAGCCCGTGGGGGGGCGATGAGCAGTTCTTC | TRBJ2-1 | . | TRBV9 | .
CASSPGTSGSGEQFF | TGTGCCAGCAGCCCCGGGACTAGCGGGAGTGGTGAGCAGTTCTTC | TRBJ2-1 | . | TRBV7-3 | TRBD2
CASSVESGSYEQYF | TGTGCCAGCAGCGTAGAGAGCGGGAGTTACGAGCAGTACTTC | TRBJ2-7 | . | TRBV9 | TRBD2
CSSSLVPSADEQFF | TGTTCCAGCAGCTTAGTTCCATCGGCGGATGAGCAGTTCTTC | TRBJ2-1 | . | TRBV7-9 | .
CSSSPPGRVAGGPAGEQYF | TGTTCCAGCAGCCCCCCCGGGAGGGTAGCGGGAGGGCCGGCGGGGGAGCAGTACTTC | TRBJ2-7 | . | TRBV7-9 | TRBD2